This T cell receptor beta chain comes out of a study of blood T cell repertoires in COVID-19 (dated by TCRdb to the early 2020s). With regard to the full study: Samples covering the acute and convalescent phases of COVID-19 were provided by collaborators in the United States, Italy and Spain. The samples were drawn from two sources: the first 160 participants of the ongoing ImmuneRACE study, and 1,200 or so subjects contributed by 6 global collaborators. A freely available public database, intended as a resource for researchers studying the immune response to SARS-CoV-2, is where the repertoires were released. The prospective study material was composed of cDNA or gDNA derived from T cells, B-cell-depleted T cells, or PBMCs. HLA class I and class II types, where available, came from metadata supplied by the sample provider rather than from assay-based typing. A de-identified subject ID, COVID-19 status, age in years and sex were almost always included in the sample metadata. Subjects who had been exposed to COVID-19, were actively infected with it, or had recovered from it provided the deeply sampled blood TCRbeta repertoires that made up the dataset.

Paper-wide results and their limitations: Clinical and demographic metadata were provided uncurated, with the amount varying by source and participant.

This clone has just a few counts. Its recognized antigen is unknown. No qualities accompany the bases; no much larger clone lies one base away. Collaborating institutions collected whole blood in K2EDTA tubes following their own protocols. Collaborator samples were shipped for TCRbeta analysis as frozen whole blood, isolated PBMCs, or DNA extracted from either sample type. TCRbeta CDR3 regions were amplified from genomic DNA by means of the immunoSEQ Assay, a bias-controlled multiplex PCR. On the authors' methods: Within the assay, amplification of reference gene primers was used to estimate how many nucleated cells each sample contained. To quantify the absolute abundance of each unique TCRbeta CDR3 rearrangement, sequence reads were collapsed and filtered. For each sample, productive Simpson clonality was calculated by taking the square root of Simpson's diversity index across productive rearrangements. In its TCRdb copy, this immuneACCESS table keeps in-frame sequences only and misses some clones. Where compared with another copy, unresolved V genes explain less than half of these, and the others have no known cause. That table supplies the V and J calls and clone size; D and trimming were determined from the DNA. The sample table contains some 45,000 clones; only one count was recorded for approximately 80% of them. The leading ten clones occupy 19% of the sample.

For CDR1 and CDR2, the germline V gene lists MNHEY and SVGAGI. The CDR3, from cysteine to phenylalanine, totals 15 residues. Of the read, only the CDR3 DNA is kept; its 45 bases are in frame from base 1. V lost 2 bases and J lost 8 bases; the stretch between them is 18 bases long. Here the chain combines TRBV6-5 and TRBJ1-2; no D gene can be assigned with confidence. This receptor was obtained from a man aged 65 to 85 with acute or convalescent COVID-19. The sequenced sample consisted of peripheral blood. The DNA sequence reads TGTGCCAGCAGTTACGATTCCGAGTCTCCTCGGGGCTACACCTTC. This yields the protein CASSYDSESPRGYTF.